This T cell receptor beta chain was observed in a study of cytomegalovirus exposure and HLA in healthy donors. PCR primers comprised 60 Vbeta and 13 Jbeta primers. Per the study methods: About 11 million of the 60 million to 90 million unique TCR beta chains counted in a later analysis were shared. Method: immunoSEQ multiplex PCR; TCRdb's copy keeps in-frame clones and lacks some. D and trimming come from the DNA, and the V and J calls and clone size come from that table. Of 66,000 or so clones in the sample, around 92% were seen once. With 0 bases removed from V and 9 bases from J, the gap between germline ends came to 9 bases. Germline lookup yields CDR1 MNHNS and CDR2 SASEGT. CDR3 length: 13 residues. Findings and limits, study-wide: About 87% or about 30% of the time was how often most TCR beta V segments were productive, according to an earlier analysis. Later analysis identified a missense DCLRE1C variant that was linked to TCR beta V- and J-gene trimming.

Concerning this clone: Its cognate antigen is unknown.

This chain links TRBV6-1 with TRBJ1-5; D gene ambiguous. The TCR comes from a man under 40 in good health and CMV-seropositive. The sample comprised PBMCs. The DNA for the CDR3 is TGTGCCAGCAGTGAAGCTAACGAGGGGCCCCAGCATTTT. Translated: CASSEANEGPQHF.